A selection of T cell receptor beta chains follows, all from one sample in a study of blood T cell repertoires in COVID-19. Assay: immunoSEQ multiplex PCR; the TCRdb copy retains only in-frame clones and omits some. Altogether roughly 150,000 clones are present, roughly 84% being singletons, with the ten largest covering around 8.1%. Sequencing used peripheral blood. The receptors originated from a woman in her fifties or sixties with COVID-19, enrolled during active disease. The CDR3 runs from the conserved cysteine through the conserved F or W.

J gene	V gene	CDR3 protein
TRBJ1-5	TRBV4-2	CASSQESDQPQHF
TRBJ1-3	TRBV14	CASSQHFSGNTIYF
TRBJ2-1	TRBV10-1	CASSVGDEQFF
TRBJ1-1	TRBV29-1	CSLGGSNTEAFF
TRBJ2-7	TRBV5-1	CASSSKDRWNEQYF
TRBJ1-5	TRBV6-5	CASTPQRGSNQPQHF
TRBJ2-7	TRBV15	CATSRDFSGEQYF
TRBJ1-2	TRBV2	CASSPEQGVYGYTF
TRBJ1-1	TRBV19	CASSINPGASTEAFF
TRBJ2-5	TRBV18	CASSPQSGKSETQYF
TRBJ1-2	TRBV9	CASSVGSLVPNYGYTF
TRBJ1-2	TRBV4-1	CASSQGGQIGYTF
TRBJ1-2	TRBV12-3/TRBV12-4	CASSFFRRNGYTF
TRBJ1-2	TRBV5-1	CASSLDPGGYGYTF
TRBJ2-1	TRBV5-6	CASSFLSGGKDEQFF
TRBJ1-5	TRBV7-9	CASSLGLVEPQHF
TRBJ2-3	TRBV27	CASSPPGLAGGTDTQYF
TRBJ1-6	TRBV18	CASSPPGQGRNSPLHF
TRBJ1-2	TRBV15	CATSRVEGAYGYTF
TRBJ1-1	TRBV24-1	CATSVGAGSGNTEAFF
TRBJ2-1	TRBV7-9	CASSRGQHNEQFF
TRBJ2-7	TRBV5-8	CATEPLASYEQYF
TRBJ1-3	TRBV19	CASSIGQARYSGNTIYF
TRBJ2-1	TRBV6-5	CASSSMGGGAHEQFF
TRBJ1-5	TRBV27	CASSFRRPGQGAKGRNQPQHF
TRBJ1-1	TRBV19	CASSIGRSWETEAFF
TRBJ1-3	TRBV10-1	CASRSPGGNTIYF
TRBJ2-2	TRBV6-5	CASRPRGRTGELFF
TRBJ1-2	TRBV9	CASSVATGIYGYTF
TRBJ1-5	TRBV15	CATTQGVGSQPQHF
TRBJ1-1	TRBV5-1	CASSSRGRSEAFF
TRBJ1-5	TRBV30	CAWGIDRVGNQPQHF
TRBJ1-6	TRBV7-2	CASSSRQGNSPLHF
TRBJ2-1	TRBV5-4	CASSFGRGPGNEQFF
TRBJ1-4	TRBV11-3	CASSLGQGDNEKLFF
TRBJ1-1	TRBV30	CAASDYQDTEAFF
TRBJ2-5	TRBV14	CASSQAIKETQYF
TRBJ1-3	TRBV6-2/TRBV6-3	CASSYSGLSASRGNTIYF
TRBJ2-2	TRBV3-1/TRBV3-2	CASSPRERTPGSCFF
TRBJ2-7	TRBV6-2/TRBV6-3	CASSYSRGRTYEQYF
TRBJ2-2	TRBV2	CASRDSNTGELFF
TRBJ1-2	TRBV10-2	CASSEDWSGQGYTF
TRBJ1-2	TRBV19	CASSIQAVHGYTF
TRBJ2-7	TRBV5-1	CASTPSGVTYEQYF
TRBJ2-2	TRBV3-1/TRBV3-2	CASSLRTSGNTGELFF
TRBJ1-5	TRBV19	CASSPRDKSQPQHF
TRBJ1-6	TRBV6-5	CAARAGGDSPLHF
TRBJ2-1	TRBV4-2	CASSPVGTSGSSEQFF
TRBJ1-1	TRBV29-1	CSVQEPGTEAFF
TRBJ2-5	TRBV28	CASRTKKLAGTQETQYF
TRBJ1-3	TRBV9	CASSVSGGSGNTIYF
TRBJ1-3	TRBV4-2	CASSQDYPDRGSGNTIYF
TRBJ1-5	TRBV30	CAWSLGGAGQPQHF
TRBJ2-3	TRBV9	CASSVIPGLAGSGDTQYF
TRBJ1-1	TRBV19	CASSRQGRSEAFF